A single sample is the source of the 14 T cell receptor beta chains below, sequenced in a study of glioma-infiltrating T cells after dendritic cell vaccination. This table comes from immunoSEQ multiplex PCR, and its TCRdb copy is limited to in-frame clones, with some not included. The table has 65,000 or so clones, more than 75% seen once. Regarding time point: after dendritic cell vaccination, including at tumor progression/relapse. The source material was blood, sampled after dendritic cell vaccination. All receptors derive from a human donor with glioblastoma.

V gene TRBV10-3 combines with J gene TRBJ2-5; 9 bases are a match to TRBD1. Germline CDR1 is ENHRY and CDR2 is SYGVKD. The CDR3 has 15 amino acids. The junction had 14 bases not matched to a gene; V was cut back by 10 bases and J by 5 bases. In DNA, the CDR3 is TGTGCCACCTCGACCCACGGACAGGGGACGGAGACCCAGTACTTC. This codes for CATSTHGQGTETQYF.

The V gene is TRBV6-1, the J gene TRBJ1-1, with D unresolved. V lost 2 bases to trimming and J lost 4 bases, with 11 bases between them. Germline V CDR1 and CDR2: MNHNS, SASEGT. This CDR3 is 14 amino acids long. The CDR3 is CASSEQRLGTEAFF. CDR3 bases: TGTGCCAGCAGTGAACAGAGGTTAGGCACTGAAGCTTTCTTT.

The rearrangement joins TRBV6-6 to TRBJ2-3, with D uncertain. The ends were cut back, 6 bases at V and 6 bases at J, with 10 bases in the middle. Germline CDR1 is MNHNY and CDR2 is SVGAGI (reference sequence). The length of the CDR3 is 12 residues. The DNA of the CDR3 is TGTGCCAGCAGGGCCCTCATGGATACGCAGTATTTT. It translates to CASRALMDTQYF.

The chain joins TRBV27 to TRBJ1-1, with TRBD1 matching over 9 bases. From germline, CDR1 is MNHEY and CDR2 SMNVEV (reference sequence). V lost 2 bases to trimming and J lost 4 bases; unmatched junction nucleotides: 2. The CDR3 is 14 residues long. The CDR3 spells CASSLRQGVTEAFF. Written as DNA, the CDR3 is TGTGCCAGCAGTTTACGACAGGGGGTCACTGAAGCTTTCTTT.

The chain combines TRBV4-1 with TRBJ1-1; TRBD1 matches 8 bases. Germline V gives CDR1 MGHRA, CDR2 YSYEKL. The CDR3 covers 15 residues. Trimming cost V 3 bases and J 0 bases; bases outside gene matches: 3. The CDR3 is CASSQGDRLNTEAFF. CDR3 sequence (DNA): TGCGCCAGCAGCCAGGGGGACAGGTTGAACACTGAAGCTTTCTTT.

This chain links TRBV6-6 with TRBJ2-5; no clear D gene. Gene TRBJ2-7 matches the end of the DNA better, so the J call may be wrong. In germline, CDR1 is MNHNY, CDR2 SVGAGI (reference sequence). This CDR3 spans 11 amino acids. The CDR3 is CASSWNYEQYF. CDR3 DNA: TGTGCCAGCAGCTGGAACTACGAGCAGTACTTC.

V gene TRBV19 combines with J gene TRBJ1-5, with TRBD1 as a possible D gene (5 bases). Trimming took 5 bases from V and 6 from J, leaving 11 bases between them. CDR3 length equals 13 residues. The germline V gene encodes CDR1 LNHDA and CDR2 SQIVND (reference sequence). The CDR3 loop reads CASSDDSFQPQHF. The CDR3 nucleotides read TGTGCCAGTAGTGATGACAGTTTTCAGCCCCAGCATTTT.

The J gene is TRBJ2-1, the V gene TRBV18; 12 positions agree with TRBD2. The trim removed 0 bases at V and 4 bases at J, leaving 4 bases unmatched. This CDR3 has 17 amino acids. From germline, CDR1 is KGHSH and CDR2 LQKENI. CDR3 protein: CASSPPTSGGHYNEQFF. CDR3 coding DNA: TGTGCCAGCTCACCACCGACTAGCGGGGGTCATTACAATGAGCAGTTCTTC.

The CDR3 here is CASGLKAGFSGNTIYF. In nucleotides, the CDR3 is TGTGCTAGTGGTTTGAAGGCGGGATTCTCTGGAAACACCATATATTTT. The chain links TRBV12-5 to TRBJ1-3; no definite D call. The V and J ends lost 2 bases and 0 bases respectively, with 11 bases between them. The length of the CDR3 is 16 residues. Germline CDR1 is LGHNT and CDR2 is FRNRAP. Full variable domain (missing parts from reference TRBV12-5 and TRBJ1-3): DARVTQTPRHKVTEMGQEVTMRCQPILGHNTVFWYRQTMMQGLELLAYFRNRAPLDDSGMPKDRFSAEMPDATLATLKIQPSEPRDSAVYFCASGLKAGFSGNTIYFGEGSWLTVV.

This sequence joins TRBV11-2 and TRBJ2-4; TRBD1 matches 7 bases. Germline CDR1 and CDR2: SGHAT and FQNNGV. Unmatched junction bases numbered 16, after V lost 5 bases and J lost 6 bases. This CDR3 region has 17 residues. The CDR3 coding sequence is TGTGCCAGCAGCGAGACAGGGATGTTATTTGGTGGAAACATTCAGTACTTC. It codes for CASSETGMLFGGNIQYF.

V is TRBV30 and J is TRBJ1-1, with 9 nucleotides matching TRBD1. This CDR3 has 15 amino acids. V lost 2 bases to trimming and J lost 0 bases; unmatched junction nucleotides: 4. CDR1 GTSNPN and CDR2 SVGIG come from the germline V gene (reference sequence). The CDR3 sequence is CAWSPGTGLNTEAFF. For the CDR3, the DNA is TGTGCCTGGAGTCCCGGGACAGGGTTGAACACTGAAGCTTTCTTT.

V gene TRBV6-5 combines with J gene TRBJ1-1, with 8 nucleotides matching TRBD1. The V gene end was trimmed by 2 bases and the J gene end by 5 bases; junction bases not matched to a gene: 7. The CDR3 is 15 residues long. Germline lookup yields CDR1 MNHEY and CDR2 SVGAGI. This chain's CDR3 is CASSYVGQGKTEAFF. As DNA, the CDR3 is TGTGCCAGCAGTTACGTAGGACAGGGAAAAACTGAAGCTTTCTTT.

The chain links TRBV27 to TRBJ2-3; 10 positions agree with TRBD1. Germline assignment: CDR1 MNHEY and CDR2 SMNVEV (reference sequence). The V segment lost 2 bases and the J segment 3 bases; nucleotides outside the gene matches: 2. The CDR3 is 15 amino acids. CDR3 sequence reads: CASSLVGQGTDTQYF. The CDR3 region has the DNA TGTGCCAGCAGTTTAGTGGGACAGGGGACAGATACGCAGTATTTT.

For the CDR3, the DNA is TGTGCCAGCAGCCCCCGAGAGGAGCGGGGAAGCTCCTACGAGCAGTACTTC. It is translated as CASSPREERGSSYEQYF. The J gene is TRBJ2-7, the V gene TRBV9, with 7 bases lining up with TRBD2. This CDR3 contains 17 residues. CDR1 is SGDLS, CDR2 YYNGEE, per germline. With V trimmed by 4 bases and J by 0 bases, 13 bases remained unmatched. The full variable domain, completed using reference TRBV9 and TRBJ2-7, is DSGVTQTPKHLITATGQRVTLRCSPRSGDLSVYWYQQSLDQGLQFLIQYYNGEERAKGNILERFSAQQFPDLHSELNLSSLELGDSALYFCASSPREERGSSYEQYFGPGTRLTVT.